The entry below describes one T cell receptor (beta chain). The data originate from a study of metastatic and nonmetastatic thyroid tumors. Looking at the study overall: Thyroid patients, malignant and benign, had repertoires compared across blood and tumor or nodule tissue.

Authors' data handling: Variation in CDR3 across clinicopathological groups served as the basis for constructing a distant-metastasis classifier in papillary thyroid cancer. Via MiXCR, TCRdb re-called the PCR reads. TCRdb's processing, not the authors' own work, is the source of the V and J calls. The table includes tens of thousands of clones, around 13% detected once. Germline V gene data show CDR1 as SGHAT and CDR2 as FQDESV (reference sequence). The V gene end was trimmed by 5 bases and the J gene end by 13 bases; junction bases not matched to a gene: 17. This CDR3 spans 16 amino acids. No treatment of any kind had been given to any patient before thyroid surgery.

The origin of this receptor is a female donor with papillary thyroid cancer or a benign thyroid nodule (not recorded which). Some clones in this sample may be carry-over from other donors' samples. The chain has TRBV11-1 and TRBJ2-1, with 10 bases matching TRBD2. Material for sequencing was tumor tissue. DNA for the CDR3: TGTGCCAGCAGCCGGACCGGGACTAGCGAGCGTGTGGAACAGTTCTTC. Translated, it gives CASSRTGTSERVEQFF.